A selection of T cell receptor beta chains follows, all from one sample in a study of graft-versus-host responses after intestinal transplantation. Here immunoSEQ multiplex PCR was the method, and the copy in TCRdb shows in-frame clones only, minus some. The table includes more than 13,000 clones, 67% detected once. Sample: ileum tissue, taken around 640 days after intestinal transplantation. The receptors here all came from a human patient who received an intestinal transplant, so some T cells may come from the graft donor. CDR3s include the opening cysteine and the closing phenylalanine or tryptophan. The order of the fields is V gene, D gene, clone size, J gene, CDR3 protein, CDR3 DNA. A D gene is named only where the DNA matches it firmly. For some rows the clone size is stated as once, few or many, or as a class when expanded; others skip it.

>TRBV7-2|-|-|TRBJ2-7
CASRLRRGNEQYF
TGTGCCAGCAGGTTAAGACGGGGGAACGAGCAGTACTTC
>TRBV7-9|-|-|TRBJ2-3
CASGVGGGTDTQYF
TGTGCCAGCGGAGTTGGAGGGGGCACAGATACGCAGTATTTT
>TRBV25-1|-|-|TRBJ2-1
CASSARGAVQGYYNEQFF
TGTGCCAGCAGTGCGAGGGGTGCAGTGCAGGGGTACTACAATGAGCAGTTCTTC
>TRBV29-1|-|-|TRBJ1-5
CSVLQTWSNQPQHF
TGCAGCGTCCTTCAGACGTGGAGCAATCAGCCTCAGCATTTT
>TRBV7-2|TRBD1|-|TRBJ1-2
CASSSGQGRGNYGYTF
TGTGCCAGCAGCTCCGGACAGGGGAGGGGGAACTATGGCTACACCTTC
>TRBV6-4|-|-|TRBJ1-2
CASSEAGDGYGYTF
TGTGCCAGCAGTGAGGCAGGGGACGGCTATGGCTACACCTTC
>TRBV30|-|few|TRBJ1-2
CAWSVLLNYGYTF
TGTGCCTGGAGTGTACTCCTCAACTATGGCTACACCTTC
>TRBV4-1|-|-|TRBJ1-5
CASSTGGDNQPQHF
TGCGCCAGCAGCACGGGGGGCGACAATCAGCCCCAGCATTTT
>TRBV23-1|TRBD1|few|TRBJ1-1
CASSQFTGGPRDTEAFF
TGCGCCAGCAGTCAATTTACAGGGGGCCCCCGGGACACTGAAGCTTTCTTT
>TRBV10-3|-|medium-sized|TRBJ1-2
CAISEREPDGYTF
TGTGCCATCAGTGAGAGGGAGCCCGATGGCTACACCTTC
>TRBV5-1|TRBD1|-|TRBJ2-1
CASSLEGTAYNEQFF
TGCGCCAGCAGCTTGGAAGGGACAGCCTACAATGAGCAGTTCTTC
>TRBV6-6|-|once|TRBJ1-1
CASSYSPQGSEAFF
TGTGCCAGCAGTTACTCCCCACAGGGATCTGAAGCTTTCTTT
>TRBV5-1|TRBD2|few|TRBJ2-5
CASSLMIAGGETQYF
TGCGCCAGCAGCTTGATGATAGCGGGGGGGGAGACCCAGTACTTC
>TRBV4-3|-|-|TRBJ1-4
CASSQDFPGHASAGEKLFF
TGCGCCAGCAGCCAAGATTTTCCGGGACACGCTTCGGCGGGTGAAAAACTGTTTTTT
>TRBV13|TRBD1|-|TRBJ1-2
CASSRVAGTGPYGYTF
TGTGCCAGCAGCCGAGTAGCCGGGACAGGGCCCTATGGCTACACCTTC
>TRBV6-1|TRBD1|-|TRBJ1-5
CASSETGTGRDPRPQHF
TGTGCCAGCAGCGAAACCGGGACAGGTCGAGACCCAAGGCCCCAGCATTTT
>TRBV7-8|TRBD1|-|TRBJ2-7
CASSLAGRGNEQYF
TGTGCCAGCAGCTTAGCTGGCAGGGGGAACGAGCAGTACTTC
>TRBV7-2|TRBD1|few|TRBJ2-7
CASTTGVGPYEQYF
TGTGCCAGCACCACAGGGGTTGGACCCTACGAGCAGTACTTC
>TRBV30|TRBD2|few|TRBJ2-1
CAWAAGAGFHEQFF
TGTGCCTGGGCAGCGGGGGCTGGGTTCCATGAGCAGTTCTTC
>TRBV27|TRBD1|-|TRBJ1-1
CAIIDRGRTEAFF
TGTGCCATCATAGACAGGGGGCGCACTGAAGCTTTCTTT
>TRBV29-1|-|-|TRBJ2-7
CSVEQSAGYEQYF
TGCAGCGTTGAACAATCGGCAGGGTACGAGCAGTACTTC
>TRBV5-4|TRBD1|-|TRBJ2-3
CASTPTGGPGDTQYF
TGTGCCAGCACCCCGACAGGGGGCCCCGGAGATACGCAGTATTTT
>TRBV10-3|TRBD2|-|TRBJ2-3
CAIGPGLAGGNTDTQYF
TGTGCCATCGGGCCGGGACTAGCGGGGGGTAACACAGATACGCAGTATTTT
>TRBV4-3|-|-|TRBJ2-3
CASSQDGQLDTDTQYF
TGCGCCAGCAGCCAAGACGGACAGCTAGACACAGATACGCAGTATTTT
>TRBV7-2|TRBD1|-|TRBJ1-2
CASSLAGDRGGYTF
TGTGCCAGCAGCTTAGCGGGAGACAGGGGAGGCTACACCTTC
>TRBV7-6|TRBD2|-|TRBJ2-5
CASSSRAGVGWGEYQETQYF
TGTGCCAGCAGCTCCCGAGCGGGGGTGGGGTGGGGGGAGTACCAAGAGACCCAGTACTTC
>TRBV4-3|-|few|TRBJ1-5
CASSQDLSAVADQPQHF
TGCGCCAGCAGCCAAGATCTTTCGGCAGTAGCAGATCAGCCCCAGCATTTT
>TRBV9|-|-|TRBJ2-3
CASSAFGADTQYF
TGTGCCAGCAGCGCCTTCGGAGCAGATACGCAGTATTTT
>TRBV4-3|-|-|TRBJ2-7
CASSQNTGSYEQYF
TGCGCCAGCAGCCAGAATACAGGTTCCTACGAGCAGTACTTC
>TRBV7-2|TRBD2|-|TRBJ2-3
CASSRTGTSGTDTQYF
TGTGCCAGCAGCCGCACCGGGACTAGCGGCACAGATACGCAGTATTTT
>TRBV7-2|-|-|TRBJ2-5
CASSLVPTTSWQETQYF
TGTGCCAGCAGCTTAGTACCGACGACTAGTTGGCAGGAGACCCAGTACTTC
>TRBV29-1|TRBD1|-|TRBJ2-1
CSVVGGDKRQGDFTYNEQFF
TGCAGCGTTGTGGGGGGCGACAAGAGACAGGGGGACTTTACCTACAATGAGCAGTTCTTC
>TRBV19|-|few|TRBJ2-7
CASSIGDGGRYEQYF
TGTGCCAGTAGTATAGGCGACGGGGGGCGATACGAGCAGTACTTC
>TRBV5-1|TRBD1|once|TRBJ2-3
CASSLVLRGQADTQYF
TGCGCCAGCAGCTTGGTTCTCAGGGGGCAAGCAGATACGCAGTATTTT
>TRBV5-6|TRBD1|-|TRBJ2-4
CASSFDRGLGNIQYF
TGTGCCAGCAGCTTTGACAGGGGGCTGGGAAACATTCAGTACTTC
>TRBV30|TRBD1|few|TRBJ2-7
CAWTPGQSSYEQYF
TGTGCCTGGACACCGGGACAGAGCTCCTACGAGCAGTACTTC
>TRBV9|-|few|TRBJ2-7
CASSSHGSYEQYF
TGTGCCAGCAGCTCCCACGGGAGCTACGAGCAGTACTTC
>TRBV19|TRBD1|-|TRBJ2-6
CASSRSGQILSGANVLTF
TGTGCCAGTAGTAGGTCGGGACAGATCCTCTCTGGGGCCAACGTCCTGACTTTC